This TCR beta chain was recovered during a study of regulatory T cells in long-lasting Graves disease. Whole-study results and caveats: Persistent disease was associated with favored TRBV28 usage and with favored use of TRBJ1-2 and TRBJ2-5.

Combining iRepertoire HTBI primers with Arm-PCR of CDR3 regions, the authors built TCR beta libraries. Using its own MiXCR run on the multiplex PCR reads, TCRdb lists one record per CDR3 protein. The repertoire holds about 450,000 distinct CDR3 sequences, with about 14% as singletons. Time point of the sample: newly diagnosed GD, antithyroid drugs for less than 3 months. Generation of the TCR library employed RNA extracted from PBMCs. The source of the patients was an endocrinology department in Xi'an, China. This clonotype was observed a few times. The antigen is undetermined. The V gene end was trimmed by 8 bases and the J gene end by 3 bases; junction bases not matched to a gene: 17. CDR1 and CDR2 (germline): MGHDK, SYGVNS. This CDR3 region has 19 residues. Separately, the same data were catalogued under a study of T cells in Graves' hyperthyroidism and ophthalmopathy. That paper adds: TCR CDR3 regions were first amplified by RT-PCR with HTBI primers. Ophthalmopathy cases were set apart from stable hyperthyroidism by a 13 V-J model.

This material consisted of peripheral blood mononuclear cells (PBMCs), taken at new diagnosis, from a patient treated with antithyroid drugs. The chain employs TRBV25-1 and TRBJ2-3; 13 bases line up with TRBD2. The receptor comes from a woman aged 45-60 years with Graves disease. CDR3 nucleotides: TGTGCCAGCTCCGACGGGACTAGCGGGAAAGTTGCTGGGACAGATACGCAGTATTTT. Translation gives CASSDGTSGKVAGTDTQYF.